Included here is one TCR beta chain sequence, with context. This clonotype was detected many times. It lacks a known antigen. No qualities accompany the bases; no much larger clone lies one base away. The sample belongs to a study of T cells in Graves' hyperthyroidism and ophthalmopathy (dated by TCRdb to about 2019). Context from the whole study: Peripheral blood samples were taken at the time of initial diagnosis, prior to any treatment. To identify distinguishing TCR V-J signatures, a discovery cohort of about a hundred patients was used, comprising 40 to 45 with Graves' ophthalmopathy and roughly 60 with stable Graves' hyperthyroidism. An independent validation cohort of 18 to 20 hyperthyroidism patients and approximately 17 patients who later progressed to ophthalmopathy tested prospective prediction of ophthalmopathy. The 100 or so discovery patients were divided at random into training and test sets in a 7:3 ratio. Thyroid tissue and blood T-cell repertoires from six Graves' hyperthyroidism patients were also compared in the study. Following sampling, methimazole starting at 30 mg daily was given to hyperthyroidism patients, and high-dose intravenous methylprednisolone was given to ophthalmopathy patients. The paper describes TCR Vbeta CDR3 sequencing of around 130 peripheral blood samples, made up of 40 to 45 ophthalmopathy patients, more than 70 hyperthyroidism patients and 17 progressor patients. General conclusions and limits of the study: Most expanded thyroid clonotypes (frequency above 0.001) were also found in blood, which suggests that blood repertoires may mirror thyroid immune responses. In validation, the model predicted progression to ophthalmopathy a median of approximately 6.3 months before onset, with about 67% sensitivity and 72.22% specificity. Sample size was not statistically predetermined, and investigators were not blinded to group allocation. A model built on a 13 V-J signature distinguished ophthalmopathy from stable hyperthyroidism, reaching roughly 88% sensitivity and under 84% specificity in cross-validation and 80%/75% in testing.

V loses 6 bases of germline sequence and J loses 1 base, and the interval between the two ends is 7 bases. There are 14 amino acids in the CDR3, from cysteine to phenylalanine inclusive. Only CDR3 DNA remains: 42 bases, in frame from the first base. Graves' hyperthyroidism was defined as stable when no progression to ophthalmopathy occurred over 18 months of follow-up. Hyperthyroidism patients were aged 18 to 65 years and newly diagnosed, with disease duration of less than 2 months. The study excluded patients with uncontrolled infections, other autoimmune diseases, pregnancy or lactation. Diagnoses were established on the basis of clinical symptoms, serum thyroxine and TRAb, thyroid ultrasound, and orbital computed tomography. Ficoll-Paque density gradient centrifugation was used to isolate PBMCs from around 9.1 ml of fresh peripheral blood. Total RNA was extracted with Trizol reagent, and quality was checked on an Agilent 2100 Bioanalyzer.

TCR beta CDR3 regions were amplified from RNA transcripts. The TCR CDR3 was subjected to a first round of RT-PCR using the HTBI primer set and the Qiagen OneStep RT-PCR kit. Libraries were constructed in a second round of multiplex PCR, after which size selection and purification were performed. Libraries were sequenced paired-end with 100 bp reads on an Illumina HiSeq2000. The paper's processing steps were these. SOAPnuke was used to process the raw data, with reads discarded if the reads contained adapters or uncalled bases, had a mean Phred below 15, or lacked an exact constant-primer or identifier match. High-quality paired reads were merged with COPE v1.2.5, and unique nucleotide sequences were defined as clonotypes. Clonotypes were aligned to IMGT TRBV, TRBD and TRBJ reference segments using MiTCR v1.1. Only V-J combinations with frequency above 0.0001, covering about 99% of repertoires, were analysed. The TCS score was defined as the ratio of F50 (clonal expansion) to E x V (chaos), calculated using BLOSUM62-based TCRdist between CDR3 peptides within each V-J. Welch's t-statistics and random forest reduced several hundred V-J features to about 13, which were used in a naive Bayes classifier (R e1071). Using fastp at Q25 and MiXCR, TCRdb reprocessed the public reads and kept productive beta chains. Each entry merges the rows of one CDR3 protein and shows their most common DNA and genes. The V and J calls shown here were made by TCRdb, not taken from the authors' results. This sample is represented by 300,000 to 450,000 distinct CDR3 sequences; around 14% of them were singletons. Of the sample, approximately 32% is held by the ten largest clones.

Recombination linked TRBV12-3 or TRBV12-4 to TRBJ2-6; the D gene cannot be resolved reliably. The sequence came from a woman in her thirties with Graves' hyperthyroidism. Sequenced sample: blood. The sequenced DNA: TGTGCCAGCAGGCCTGGGTCTGGGGCCAACGTCCTGACTTTC. Its protein reads: CASRPGSGANVLTF.